This T cell receptor beta chain is drawn from a study of blood T cell repertoires in COVID-19 (TCRdb year 2020). For the study in its entirety: Samples covering the acute and convalescent phases of COVID-19 were provided by collaborators in the United States, Italy and Spain. The material from the prospective study consisted of cDNA or gDNA derived from T cells, B-cell-depleted T cells, or PBMCs. Deeply sampled blood TCRbeta repertoires from subjects exposed to, actively infected with, or recovered from COVID-19 were included in the dataset. The repertoires were released in a freely available public database intended as a resource for research on the immune response to SARS-CoV-2. The samples were drawn from the first 160 participants of the ongoing ImmuneRACE study and from 1,254 subjects provided by 6 global collaborators. The sample metadata nearly always contained a de-identified subject ID, COVID-19 status, age in years and sex. Where available, HLA class I and class II types were obtained from metadata supplied by the sample provider rather than from assay-based typing. General conclusions and limits of the study: The quantity of clinical and demographic metadata differed by source and by participant and was supplied without curation.

From its cysteine to its phenylalanine, the CDR3 spans 12 amino acids. Just CDR3 DNA is preserved here, 36 bases in frame from base 1. V is cut back by 10 bases and J by 7 bases, with 6 bases in the junction unmatched. Via the germline V gene (reference sequence), CDR1 is MNHEY and CDR2 SMNVEV. About this clone: Its antigen remains undetermined. The input lacks base qualities; no much larger clone sits a single base away.

TCRbeta CDR3 regions were amplified from genomic DNA by means of the immunoSEQ Assay, a bias-controlled multiplex PCR. In the source study's methods: Nucleated cell counts per sample were estimated from amplification of reference gene primers within the assay. To quantify the absolute abundance of each unique TCRbeta CDR3 rearrangement, sequence reads were collapsed and filtered. For each sample, productive Simpson clonality was calculated by taking the square root of Simpson's diversity index across productive rearrangements. As stored in TCRdb, this immuneACCESS dataset retains in-frame rearrangements with V and J assigned. A fraction of the clones does not appear; measured against another copy, unresolved V genes explain less than half of the discrepancy, and the remainder lacks a known reason. V and J calls and clone size come straight from that table; D and trimming were deduced from the DNA. The sample includes hundreds of thousands of clones, with 87% observed a single time. Of the sample, approximately 2.2% is held by the ten largest clones.

The collaborating institutions used their own protocols to collect whole blood in K2EDTA tubes. For TCRbeta analysis, collaborators shipped samples in one of three forms: frozen whole blood, isolated PBMCs, or DNA extracted from either of those sample types. The sequenced material came from peripheral blood. The rearrangement joined TRBV27 to TRBJ2-1; TRBD1 fits 8 bases in the junction. The receptor's source is a man younger than 30 with active or convalescent COVID-19. CDR3 sequence: CATSDRVNEQFF. The DNA is as follows: TGTGCCACGTCGGACAGGGTTAATGAGCAGTTCTTC.